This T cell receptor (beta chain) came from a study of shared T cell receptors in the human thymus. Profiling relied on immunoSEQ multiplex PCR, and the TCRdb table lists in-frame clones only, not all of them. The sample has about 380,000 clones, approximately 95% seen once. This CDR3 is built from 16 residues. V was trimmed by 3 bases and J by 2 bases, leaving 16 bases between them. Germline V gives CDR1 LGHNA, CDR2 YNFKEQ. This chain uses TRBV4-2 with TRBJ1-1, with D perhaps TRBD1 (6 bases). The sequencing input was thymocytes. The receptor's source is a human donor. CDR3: CASSQVKGEKNTEAFF. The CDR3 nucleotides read TGTGCCAGCAGCCAGGTAAAGGGGGAAAAAAACACTGAAGCTTTCTTT.